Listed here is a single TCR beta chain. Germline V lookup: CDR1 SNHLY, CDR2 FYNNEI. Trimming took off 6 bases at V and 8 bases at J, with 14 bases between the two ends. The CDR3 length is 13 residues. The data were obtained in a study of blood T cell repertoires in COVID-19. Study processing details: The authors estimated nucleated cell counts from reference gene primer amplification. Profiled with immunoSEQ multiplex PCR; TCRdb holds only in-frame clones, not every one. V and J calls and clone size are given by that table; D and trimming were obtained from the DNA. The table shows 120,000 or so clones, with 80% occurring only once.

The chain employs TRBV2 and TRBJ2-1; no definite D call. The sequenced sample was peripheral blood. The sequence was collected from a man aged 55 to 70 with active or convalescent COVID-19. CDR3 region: CASREPIVDEQFF. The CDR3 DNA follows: TGTGCCAGCAGGGAACCTATAGTCGATGAGCAGTTCTTC.